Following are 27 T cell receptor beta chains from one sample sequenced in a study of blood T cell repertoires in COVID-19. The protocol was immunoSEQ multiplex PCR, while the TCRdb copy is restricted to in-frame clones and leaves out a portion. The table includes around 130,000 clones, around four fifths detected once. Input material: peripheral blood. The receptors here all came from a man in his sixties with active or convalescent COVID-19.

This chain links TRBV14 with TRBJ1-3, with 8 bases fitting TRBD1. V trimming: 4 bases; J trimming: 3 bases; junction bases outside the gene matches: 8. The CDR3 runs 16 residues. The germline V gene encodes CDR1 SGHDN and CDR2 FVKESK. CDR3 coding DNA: TGTGCCAGCAGCCCCACAGGGGGTCTTATTGGAAACACCATATATTTT. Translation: CASSPTGGLIGNTIYF.

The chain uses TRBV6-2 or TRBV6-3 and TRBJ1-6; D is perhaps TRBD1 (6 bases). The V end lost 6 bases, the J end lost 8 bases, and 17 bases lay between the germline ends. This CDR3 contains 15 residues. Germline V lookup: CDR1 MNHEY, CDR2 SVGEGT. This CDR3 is CASSPETGFDSPLHF. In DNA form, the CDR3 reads TGTGCCAGCAGCCCGGAAACAGGGTTTGATTCACCCCTCCACTTT.

CDR3 loop: CASSFPGGGFLNSPLHF. CDR3 nucleotide sequence: TGTGCCAGCAGTTTCCCCGGGGGGGGGTTTTTAAATTCACCCCTCCACTTT. This sequence joins TRBV27 and TRBJ1-6, with D perhaps TRBD1 (5 bases). Germline CDR1 MNHEY, CDR2 SMNVEV (reference sequence). The V gene lost 3 bases and the J gene lost 7 bases, with 19 bases spanning the gap. This CDR3 has 17 amino acids.

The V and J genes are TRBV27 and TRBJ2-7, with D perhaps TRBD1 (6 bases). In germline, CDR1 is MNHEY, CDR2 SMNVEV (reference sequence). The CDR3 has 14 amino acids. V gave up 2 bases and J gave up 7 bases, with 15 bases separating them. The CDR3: CASSLGSGGGEQYF. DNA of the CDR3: TGTGCCAGCAGTTTAGGGTCTGGGGGCGGGGAGCAGTACTTC.

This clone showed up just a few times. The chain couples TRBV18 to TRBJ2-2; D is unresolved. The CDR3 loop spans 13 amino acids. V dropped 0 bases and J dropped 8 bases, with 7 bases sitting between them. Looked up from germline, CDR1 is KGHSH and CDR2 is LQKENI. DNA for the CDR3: TGTGCCAGCTCACCACCAAGCGATGGGGAGCTGTTTTTT. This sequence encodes CASSPPSDGELFF.

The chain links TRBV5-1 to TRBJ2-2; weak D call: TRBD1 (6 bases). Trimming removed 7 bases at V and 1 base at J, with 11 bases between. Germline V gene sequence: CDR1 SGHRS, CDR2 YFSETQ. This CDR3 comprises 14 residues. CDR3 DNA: TGCGCCAGCCGAGACAGGCTGAACACCGGGGAGCTGTTTTTT. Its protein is CASRDRLNTGELFF.

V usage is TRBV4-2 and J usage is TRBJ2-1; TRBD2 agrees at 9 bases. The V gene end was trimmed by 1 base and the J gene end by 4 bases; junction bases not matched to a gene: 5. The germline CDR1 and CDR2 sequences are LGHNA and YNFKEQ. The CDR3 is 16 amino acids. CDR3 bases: TGTGCCAGCAGCCAAGTAGCGGGAGTGAGGTACAATGAGCAGTTCTTC. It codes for CASSQVAGVRYNEQFF.

The CDR3 bases are TGTGCCAGCAGCCCCAGGCCGGGACAGGGATACGAGCAGTACTTC. This codes for CASSPRPGQGYEQYF. This sequence joins TRBV7-3 and TRBJ2-7; 9 positions agree with TRBD1. The CDR3 loop spans 15 amino acids. V trimming: 5 bases; J trimming: 4 bases; junction bases outside the gene matches: 9. Germline CDR1 reads SGHTA; CDR2 reads FQGTGA.

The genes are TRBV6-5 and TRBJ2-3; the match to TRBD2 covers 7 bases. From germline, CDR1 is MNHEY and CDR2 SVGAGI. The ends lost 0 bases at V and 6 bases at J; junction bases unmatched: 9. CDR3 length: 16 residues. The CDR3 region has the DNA TGTGCCAGCAGTTACTCATCCATGCGGGGGAGGGATACGCAGTATTTT. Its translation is CASSYSSMRGRDTQYF.

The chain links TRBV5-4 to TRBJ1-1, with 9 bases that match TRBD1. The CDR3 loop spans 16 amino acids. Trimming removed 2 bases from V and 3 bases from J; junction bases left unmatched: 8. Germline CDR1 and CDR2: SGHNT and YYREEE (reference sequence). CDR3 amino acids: CASSFPPTGGDTEAFF. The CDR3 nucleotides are TGTGCCAGCAGCTTCCCCCCGACAGGGGGGGACACTGAAGCTTTCTTT.

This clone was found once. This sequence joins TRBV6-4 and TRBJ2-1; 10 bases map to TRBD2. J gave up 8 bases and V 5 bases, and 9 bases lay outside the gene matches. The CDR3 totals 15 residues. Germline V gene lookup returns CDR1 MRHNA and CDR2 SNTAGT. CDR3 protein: CASSLRSGREDEQFF. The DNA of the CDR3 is TGTGCCAGCAGTTTAAGGAGCGGGAGGGAGGATGAGCAGTTCTTC.

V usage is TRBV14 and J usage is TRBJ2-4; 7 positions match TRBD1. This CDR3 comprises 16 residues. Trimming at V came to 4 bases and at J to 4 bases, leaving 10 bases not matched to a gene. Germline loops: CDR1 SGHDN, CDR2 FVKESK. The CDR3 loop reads CASSPFGQAKKNIQYF. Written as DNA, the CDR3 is TGTGCCAGCAGCCCCTTCGGACAGGCTAAAAAAAACATTCAGTACTTC. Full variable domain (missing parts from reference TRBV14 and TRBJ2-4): EAGVTQFPSHSVIEKGQTVTLRCDPISGHDNLYWYRRVMGKEIKFLLHFVKESKQDESGMPNNRFLAERTGGTYSTLKVQPAELEDSGVYFCASSPFGQAKKNIQYFGAGTRLSVL.

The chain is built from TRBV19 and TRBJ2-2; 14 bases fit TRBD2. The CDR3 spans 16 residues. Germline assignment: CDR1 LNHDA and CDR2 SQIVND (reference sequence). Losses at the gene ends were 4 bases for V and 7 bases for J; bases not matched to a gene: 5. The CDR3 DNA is TGTGCCAGTAGTAAGGGACTAGCGGGAGCCGGCGGGGAGCTGTTTTTT. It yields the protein CASSKGLAGAGGELFF. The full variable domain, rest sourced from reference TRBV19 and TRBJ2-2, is DGGITQSPKYLFRKEGQNVTLSCEQNLNHDAMYWYRQDPGQGLRLIYYSQIVNDFQKGDIAEGYSVSREKKESFPLTVTSAQKNPTAFYLCASSKGLAGAGGELFFGEGSRLTVL.

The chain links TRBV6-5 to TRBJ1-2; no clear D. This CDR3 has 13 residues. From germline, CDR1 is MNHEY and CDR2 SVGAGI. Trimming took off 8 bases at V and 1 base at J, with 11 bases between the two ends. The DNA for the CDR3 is TGTGCCAGCGTTTTAGGACTTAACTATGGCTACACCTTC. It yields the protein CASVLGLNYGYTF.

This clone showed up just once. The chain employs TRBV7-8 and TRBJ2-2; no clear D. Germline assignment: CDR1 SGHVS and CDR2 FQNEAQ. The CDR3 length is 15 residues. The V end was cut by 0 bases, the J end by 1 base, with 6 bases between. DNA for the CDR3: TGTGCCAGCAGCTTAGCATCCAGGAACACCGGGGAGCTGTTTTTT. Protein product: CASSLASRNTGELFF. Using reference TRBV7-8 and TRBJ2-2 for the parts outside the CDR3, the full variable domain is GAGVSQSPRYKVAKRGQDVALRCDPISGHVSLFWYQQALGQGPEFLTYFQNEAQLDKSGLPSDRFFAERPEGSVSTLKIQRTQQEDSAVYLCASSLASRNTGELFFGEGSRLTVL.

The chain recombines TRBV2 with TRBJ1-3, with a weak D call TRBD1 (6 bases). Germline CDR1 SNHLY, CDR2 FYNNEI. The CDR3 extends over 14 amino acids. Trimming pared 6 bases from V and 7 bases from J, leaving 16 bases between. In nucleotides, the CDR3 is TGTGCCAGCAGCCGGGACACTCTTGGTAACACCATATATTTT. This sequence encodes CASSRDTLGNTIYF. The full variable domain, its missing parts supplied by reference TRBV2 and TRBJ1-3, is EPEVTQTPSHQVTQMGQEVILRCVPISNHLYFYWYRQILGQKVEFLVSFYNNEISEKSEIFDDQFSVERPDGSNFTLKIRSTKLEDSAMYFCASSRDTLGNTIYFGEGSWLTVV.

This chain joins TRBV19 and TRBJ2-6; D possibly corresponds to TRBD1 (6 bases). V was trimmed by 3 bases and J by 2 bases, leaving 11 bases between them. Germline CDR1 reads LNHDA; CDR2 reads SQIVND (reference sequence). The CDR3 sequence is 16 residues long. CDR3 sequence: CASSIMGATGANVLTF. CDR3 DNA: TGTGCCAGTAGTATTATGGGGGCGACTGGGGCCAACGTCCTGACTTTC.

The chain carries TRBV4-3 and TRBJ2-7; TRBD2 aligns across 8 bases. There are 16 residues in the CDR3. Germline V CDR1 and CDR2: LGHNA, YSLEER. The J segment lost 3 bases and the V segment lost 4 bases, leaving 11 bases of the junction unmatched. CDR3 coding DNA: TGCGCCAGCAGCCGCTTACTAGCGGTAAGACTCTACGAGCAGTACTTC. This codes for CASSRLLAVRLYEQYF.

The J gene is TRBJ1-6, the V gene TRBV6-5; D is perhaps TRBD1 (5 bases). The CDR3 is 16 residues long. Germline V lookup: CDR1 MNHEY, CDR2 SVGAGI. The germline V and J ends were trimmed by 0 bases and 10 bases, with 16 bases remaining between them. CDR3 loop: CASSYSNARAESPLHF. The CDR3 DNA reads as TGTGCCAGCAGTTACTCGAATGCCAGGGCGGAGTCACCCCTCCACTTT.

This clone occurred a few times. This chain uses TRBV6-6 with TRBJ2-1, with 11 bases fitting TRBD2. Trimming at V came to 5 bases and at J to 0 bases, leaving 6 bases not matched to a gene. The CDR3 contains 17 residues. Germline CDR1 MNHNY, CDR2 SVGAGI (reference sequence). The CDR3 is CASSQTSGIISYNEQFF. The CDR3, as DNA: TGTGCCAGCAGTCAGACTAGCGGGATAATCTCCTACAATGAGCAGTTCTTC.

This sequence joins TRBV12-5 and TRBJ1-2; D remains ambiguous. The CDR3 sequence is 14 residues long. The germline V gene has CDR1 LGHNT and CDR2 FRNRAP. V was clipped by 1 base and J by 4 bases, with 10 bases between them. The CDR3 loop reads CASGLGTVLYGYTF. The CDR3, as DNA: TGTGCTAGTGGTTTGGGCACCGTACTCTATGGCTACACCTTC.

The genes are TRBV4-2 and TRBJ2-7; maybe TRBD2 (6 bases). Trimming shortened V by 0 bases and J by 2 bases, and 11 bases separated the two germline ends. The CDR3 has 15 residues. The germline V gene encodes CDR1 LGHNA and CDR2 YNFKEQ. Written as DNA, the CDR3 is TGTGCCAGCAGCCAAGAGGAGGGACCCCCCTACGAGCAGTACTTC. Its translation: CASSQEEGPPYEQYF.

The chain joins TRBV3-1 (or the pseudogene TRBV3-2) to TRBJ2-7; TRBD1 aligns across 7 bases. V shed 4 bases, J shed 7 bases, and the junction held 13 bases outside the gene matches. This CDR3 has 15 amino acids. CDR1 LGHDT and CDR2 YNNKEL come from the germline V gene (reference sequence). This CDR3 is CASSPRRQGRGEQYF. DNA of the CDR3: TGTGCCAGCAGCCCCCGCCGACAGGGCCGAGGGGAGCAGTACTTC.

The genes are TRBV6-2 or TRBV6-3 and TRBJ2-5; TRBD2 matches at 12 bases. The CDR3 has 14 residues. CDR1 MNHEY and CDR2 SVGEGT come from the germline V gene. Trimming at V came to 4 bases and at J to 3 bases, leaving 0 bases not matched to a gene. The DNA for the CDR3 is TGTGCCAGCAGTTGGACTAGCGGGAAAGAGACCCAGTACTTC. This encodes CASSWTSGKETQYF.

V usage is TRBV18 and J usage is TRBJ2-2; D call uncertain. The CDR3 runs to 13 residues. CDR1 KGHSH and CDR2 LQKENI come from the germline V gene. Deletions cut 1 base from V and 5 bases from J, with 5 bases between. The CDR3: CASSPRSTGELFF. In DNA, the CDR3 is TGTGCCAGCTCACCACGTTCGACCGGGGAGCTGTTTTTT. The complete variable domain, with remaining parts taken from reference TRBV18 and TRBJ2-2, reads NAGVMQNPRHLVRRRGQEARLRCSPMKGHSHVYWYRQLPEEGLKFMVYLQKENIIDESGMPKERFSAEFPKEGPSILRIQQVVRGDSAAYFCASSPRSTGELFFGEGSRLTVL.

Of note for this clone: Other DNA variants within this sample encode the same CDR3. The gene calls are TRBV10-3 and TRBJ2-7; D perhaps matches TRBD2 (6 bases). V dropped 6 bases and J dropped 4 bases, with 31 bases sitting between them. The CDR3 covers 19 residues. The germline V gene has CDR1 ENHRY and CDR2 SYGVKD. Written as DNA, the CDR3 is TGTGCCATCAGGCCTAATCCGGGGCTAGCGAGTGAAGCCCTTTACGAGCAGTACTTC. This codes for CAIRPNPGLASEALYEQYF.

CDR3 sequence: CASSQDIRENTGELFF. DNA of the CDR3: TGTGCCAGCAGCCAAGATATAAGAGAGAACACCGGGGAGCTGTTTTTT. The chain couples TRBV4-2 to TRBJ2-2; D call uncertain. With 0 bases removed from V and 1 base from J, the gap between germline ends came to 9 bases. In germline, CDR1 is LGHNA, CDR2 YNFKEQ. The CDR3 totals 16 residues.